What follows are 27 T cell receptor beta chains derived from one specimen sequenced in a study of T-cell reconstitution after alpha-beta-depleted transplantation in children. As it was prepared, the TCRbeta library received unique molecular identifiers. TCRdb called the PCR reads again in MiXCR, with one record for every CDR3 protein. The table includes 100,000 to 150,000 distinct CDR3 sequences, 23% detected once. Source: PBMCs, mostly from graft donor cells, taken 180 days after TCRalphabeta/CD19-depleted stem cell transplant. All receptors derive from a male patient between 2 and 15 years old who had a stem cell transplant for chronic granulomatous disease, so the T cells may come from the graft donor.

This clonotype occurred once. V is TRBV29-1 and J is TRBJ1-1; D unclear. The CDR3 extends over 10 amino acids. CDR1 SQVTM and CDR2 ANQGSEA come from the germline V gene. V was pared by 6 bases and J by 4 bases, with 6 bases between. CDR3 protein: CSVTTTEAFF. CDR3 bases: TGCAGCGTCACGACCACTGAAGCTTTCTTT.

This clonotype was seen only a few times. The rearrangement uses TRBV12-3 or TRBV12-4 and TRBJ2-7; TRBD2 might be the D (5 bases). The ends were cut back, 2 bases at V and 5 bases at J, with 7 bases in the middle. CDR3 length: 12 residues. The chain's CDR3 is CASSLLRDEQYF. The CDR3 DNA sequence: TGTGCCAGCAGTTTATTGCGGGACGAGCAGTACTTC.

The genes are TRBV5-5 and TRBJ2-2, with 10 nucleotides matching TRBD2. The germline CDR1 and CDR2 sequences are SGHKS and YYEKEE (reference sequence). V shed 4 bases, J shed 0 bases, and the junction held 3 bases outside the gene matches. CDR3 length equals 16 residues. The CDR3 region is CASSPTSGTNTGELFF. The CDR3 nucleotides read TGTGCCAGCAGCCCAACTAGCGGGACGAACACCGGGGAGCTGTTTTTT.

CDR3 amino acids: CASSLTAMNTEAFF. For the CDR3, the DNA is TGTGCCAGCTCACTGACAGCCATGAACACTGAAGCTTTCTTT. The chain carries TRBV18 and TRBJ1-1; tentatively, D is TRBD1 (5 bases). Between the trimmed V and J ends, which lost 4 bases and 0 bases, there was a span of 9 bases. CDR1 and CDR2 (germline): KGHSH, LQKENI. The CDR3 contains 14 residues.

This clonotype was counted only a few times. This sequence joins TRBV11-1 and TRBJ2-7; 9 bases map to TRBD2. After removal of 1 base from V and 2 bases from J, the junction contained 15 bases not matched to a gene. The CDR3 has 19 residues. CDR1 and CDR2 (germline): SGHAT, FQDESV (reference sequence). The CDR3 DNA reads as TGTGCCAGCAGCTTAGTAGGCCTAGCGGGAATCCGGAACCCCTACGAGCAGTACTTC. Encoded protein: CASSLVGLAGIRNPYEQYF. The full variable domain, in which reference TRBV11-1 and TRBJ2-7 provide the parts outside the CDR3, is EAEVAQSPRYKITEKSQAVAFWCDPISGHATLYWYRQILGQGPELLVQFQDESVVDDSQLPKDRFSAERLKGVDSTLKIQPAELGDSAMYLCASSLVGLAGIRNPYEQYFGPGTRLTVT.

Many counts were recorded for this clonotype. This chain links TRBV20-1 with TRBJ2-7, with 7 bases aligning to TRBD1. V lost 3 bases and J lost 4; bases outside the gene matches: 0. Germline assignment: CDR1 DFQATT and CDR2 SNEGSKA (reference sequence). The CDR3 is 11 residues long. In DNA, the CDR3 is TGCAGTGCTAGGACAGGGTACGAGCAGTACTTC. Translation: CSARTGYEQYF.

This clonotype has ten or more counts. This sequence joins TRBV29-1 and TRBJ2-2, with D tentatively TRBD2 (5 bases). V gave up 6 bases and J gave up 1 base, with 9 bases separating them. The V gene's germline CDR1 is SQVTM and CDR2 ANQGSEA. The CDR3 sequence is 13 residues long. Here the CDR3 reads CSVRTVNTGELFF. CDR3 sequence (DNA): TGCAGCGTACGGACTGTGAACACCGGGGAGCTGTTTTTT.

This chain connects TRBV5-6 to TRBJ2-1; 7 bases align to TRBD2. From germline, CDR1 is SGHDT and CDR2 YYEEEE. The CDR3 spans 16 residues. After removal of 0 bases from V and 4 bases from J, the junction contained 7 bases not matched to a gene. CDR3 nucleotides: TGTGCCAGCAGCTTGGCTCCTCTAGCGGTATACAATGAGCAGTTCTTC. Translation gives CASSLAPLAVYNEQFF.

The sample holds a few counts of this clonotype. This chain connects TRBV20-1 to TRBJ2-5; the D gene is possibly TRBD2 (6 bases). The ends were cut back, 3 bases at V and 1 base at J, with 9 bases in the middle. The CDR3 runs 13 residues. Per germline, CDR1 DFQATT and CDR2 SNEGSKA (reference sequence). CDR3 coding DNA: TGCAGTGCTAGTACTAGCTCCCAAGAGACCCAGTACTTC. Translating it yields CSASTSSQETQYF.

V usage is TRBV6-5 and J usage is TRBJ1-1; TRBD1 matches 7 bases. The germline gives CDR1 MNHEY, CDR2 SVGAGI. CDR3 length equals 13 residues. V shed 5 bases, J shed 6 bases, and the junction held 6 bases outside the gene matches. CDR3 in DNA: TGTGCCAGCAGTAACAGGGGCGTAGCTGAAGCTTTCTTT. Its protein product is CASSNRGVAEAFF.

V is TRBV5-1 and J is TRBJ2-5; D is perhaps TRBD1 (6 bases). Germline V lookup: CDR1 SGHRS, CDR2 YFSETQ. CDR3 length equals 14 residues. V lost 0 bases, J lost 6 bases, and 12 bases lay in between. CDR3 nucleotide sequence: TGCGCCAGCAGCTTGGTGTGGCAGGGGCAGACCCAGTACTTC. Amino acids: CASSLVWQGQTQYF.

This chain connects TRBV12-3 or TRBV12-4 to TRBJ2-4, with D perhaps assigned TRBD1 or TRBD2 (5 bases each). The CDR3 has 17 residues. The ends were cut back, 5 bases at V and 6 bases at J, with 23 bases in the middle. CDR3 sequence reads: CASSDYRGSLAVNIQYF. The CDR3 DNA follows: TGTGCCAGCAGTGACTATAGGGGATCTCTCGCCGTAAACATTCAGTACTTC.

This clonotype was seen many times. The gene calls are TRBV12-3 or TRBV12-4 and TRBJ2-3, with D possibly matching TRBD2 (5 bases). Trimming took 8 bases from V and 1 from J, leaving 10 bases between them. The CDR3 runs to 13 residues. The CDR3, as DNA: TGTGCCAGCGTTCCGAGGGGCACAGATACGCAGTATTTT. Translation gives CASVPRGTDTQYF.

The rearrangement joins TRBV5-1 to TRBJ2-1, with TRBD1 as a possible D gene (6 bases). Germline CDR1 reads SGHRS; CDR2 reads YFSETQ. Trimming stripped 4 bases from V and 0 bases from J, with 11 bases between. CDR3 length: 15 residues. The CDR3 DNA reads as TGCGCCAGCAGCGGGACATTGAGCTCCTACAATGAGCAGTTCTTC. It is translated as CASSGTLSSYNEQFF.

This clonotype was counted a few times. The rearrangement joins TRBV29-1 to TRBJ2-1; 8 nucleotides line up with TRBD1. Germline loops: CDR1 SQVTM, CDR2 ANQGSEA. This CDR3 contains 14 residues. Trimming took 1 base from V and 7 from J; bases not matched to a gene: 6. In nucleotides, the CDR3 is TGCAGCGTTGAAGGACAGGGGATCGGGAATGAGCAGTTCTTC. This gives the protein CSVEGQGIGNEQFF.

This clonotype was recorded at least ten times. J is TRBJ2-3 and V is TRBV5-1, with D unclear. The ends were cut back, 0 bases at V and 2 bases at J, with 13 bases in the middle. The germline V gene has CDR1 SGHRS and CDR2 YFSETQ. The CDR3 length is 16 residues. DNA of the CDR3: TGCGCCAGCAGCTTGGAAACGGGCCCCCTCACAGATACGCAGTATTTT. It encodes CASSLETGPLTDTQYF.

CDR3 amino acids: CASSLLAGGLRNEQFF. The CDR3 nucleotides read TGTGCCAGCAGCTTGCTAGCGGGGGGGCTTAGAAATGAGCAGTTCTTC. The chain couples TRBV5-6 to TRBJ2-1; 12 nucleotides match TRBD2. V lost 1 base to trimming and J lost 7 bases; unmatched junction nucleotides: 6. This CDR3 region has 16 residues. Germline loops: CDR1 SGHDT, CDR2 YYEEEE. Supplemented by reference TRBV5-6 and TRBJ2-1, the full variable domain reads DAGVTQSPTHLIKTRGQQVTLRCSPKSGHDTVSWYQQALGQGPQFIFQYYEEEERQRGNFPDRFSGHQFPNYSSELNVNALLLGDSALYLCASSLLAGGLRNEQFFGPGTRLTVL.

The J gene is TRBJ2-5, the V gene TRBV20-1, with TRBD2 identical over 9 bases. Losses at the gene ends were 0 bases for V and 4 bases for J; bases not matched to a gene: 18. Looked up from germline, CDR1 is DFQATT and CDR2 is SNEGSKA (reference sequence). There are 19 residues in the CDR3. CDR3 nucleotide sequence: TGCAGTGCTAGAGATGGGGGCGGGGGGGCCCTTCGTGGTCGAGAGACCCAGTACTTC. The encoded protein is CSARDGGGGALRGRETQYF.

This clonotype was observed at least ten times. The chain recombines TRBV5-1 with TRBJ1-1; 7 nucleotides agree with TRBD1. V gave up 0 bases and J gave up 7 bases; unmatched junction bases: 9. Germline assignment: CDR1 SGHRS and CDR2 YFSETQ. The CDR3 is made up of 15 amino acids. CDR3 in DNA: TGCGCCAGCAGCTTGGAGGTGACAGGGTCCCGTGAAGCTTTCTTT. This encodes CASSLEVTGSREAFF. Full variable domain (rest looked up from reference TRBV5-1 and TRBJ1-1): KAGVTQTPRYLIKTRGQQVTLSCSPISGHRSVSWYQQTPGQGLQFLFEYFSETQRNKGNFPGRFSGRQFSNSRSEMNVSTLELGDSALYLCASSLEVTGSREAFFGQGTRLTVV.

The genes are TRBV12-3 or TRBV12-4 and TRBJ2-3; D may be TRBD2 (6 bases). V lost 3 bases and J lost 4, with 11 bases in between. The CDR3 totals 14 residues. CDR3 amino acids: CASSFQGGADTQYF. The CDR3 nucleotides are TGTGCCAGCAGTTTCCAGGGCGGGGCAGATACGCAGTATTTT.

The chain has TRBV29-1 and TRBJ1-1, with D hard to call. The CDR3 is made up of 13 amino acids. Per germline, CDR1 SQVTM and CDR2 ANQGSEA. The V end was cut by 4 bases, the J end by 1 base, with 10 bases between. The chain's CDR3 is CSVGGVANTEAFF. CDR3 DNA: TGCAGCGTTGGTGGGGTCGCGAACACTGAAGCTTTCTTT.

This chain uses TRBV6-1 with TRBJ2-7, with a weak D call TRBD1 (7 bases). The germline V gene has CDR1 MNHNS and CDR2 SASEGT. Trimming stripped 6 bases from V and 4 bases from J, with 16 bases between. The CDR3 loop spans 14 amino acids. The CDR3 bases are TGTGCCAGCAGGGAACGACAGGGAGGTTACGAGCAGTACTTC. Amino acids: CASRERQGGYEQYF.

This chain links TRBV5-1 with TRBJ2-1; TRBD2 matches at 13 bases. CDR1 and CDR2 from the germline V gene are SGHRS and YFSETQ. This CDR3 contains 14 residues. V lost 4 bases to trimming and J lost 8 bases; unmatched junction nucleotides: 3. CDR3 sequence: CASSTSGRADEQFF. CDR3 nucleotides: TGCGCCAGCAGCACTAGCGGGAGGGCCGATGAGCAGTTCTTC.

The rearrangement joins TRBV27 to TRBJ2-2; D is undetermined. Deletions cut 2 bases from V and 6 bases from J, with 7 bases between. CDR1 is MNHEY and CDR2 is SMNVEV in the germline V gene (reference sequence). This CDR3 region has 13 residues. This chain's CDR3 is CASSLDRPGELFF. The DNA of the CDR3 is TGTGCCAGCAGTTTAGACCGCCCCGGGGAGCTGTTTTTT.

As to this clonotype: A junction end diverges from the germline sequence, so it may reflect a read error. The chain employs TRBV7-3 and TRBJ2-2; TRBD2 matches 7 bases. CDR1 and CDR2 (germline): SGHTA, FQGTGA. The CDR3 is 16 amino acids. The CDR3 spells CASSFSTRENTGELFF. CDR3 DNA sequence: TGTGCCAGCAGCTTCTCTACGCGGGAGAACACCGGGGAGCTGTTTTTC.

This clonotype was observed a handful of times. This rearrangement joins TRBV20-1 to TRBJ2-7; D might be TRBD1 or TRBD2, each matching 6 bases. The CDR3 runs 15 residues. The ends were cut back, 0 bases at V and 1 base at J, with 13 bases in the middle. CDR1 is DFQATT and CDR2 is SNEGSKA in the germline V gene (reference sequence). The CDR3 DNA reads as TGCAGTGCTAGAGACGACGGGGGCTCATCCTACGAGCAGTACTTC. As protein: CSARDDGGSSYEQYF.

The CDR3 spells CASSSTRGGTYNEQFF. The CDR3 DNA reads as TGTGCCAGCAGTTCTACGCGGGGGGGCACGTACAATGAGCAGTTCTTC. The genes are TRBV6-2 or TRBV6-3 and TRBJ2-1; 9 positions agree with TRBD2. CDR1 is MNHEY, CDR2 SVGEGT, per germline. The CDR3 extends over 16 amino acids. Trimming took 4 bases from V and 4 from J; bases not matched to a gene: 8.